The count of the clone carrying this TCR beta chain is one. The data derive from a study of control samples from healthy donors and cancer patients. Data came from immunoSEQ multiplex PCR; TCRdb stores just in-frame clones and leaves some out. The table lists about 140,000 clones, approximately 91% of them singletons. The V segment lost 8 bases and the J segment 2 bases; nucleotides outside the gene matches: 13. The CDR3 is made up of 16 amino acids. Germline CDR1 MNHEY, CDR2 SMNVEV (reference sequence). The rearrangement joins TRBV27 to TRBJ2-7, with 9 bases matching TRBD2. Sequencing was carried out using blood. The receptor's source is a woman in her 30s in good health. CDR3: CASWTLAGVWPYEQYF. The DNA for the CDR3 is TGTGCCAGCTGGACTTTAGCGGGAGTCTGGCCCTACGAGCAGTACTTC.